In its sample, the clone carrying this TCR beta chain was seen a few times. Its antigen remains unidentified. Relative to the germline gene, one junction end is altered; a read error may explain this. Extracted total RNA amounted to at least 6 micrograms for each sample. These data are taken from a study of blood T cells in healthy people across ages. Overall study: The template switching approach captured approximately one barcoded beta molecule for every two T cells. Study-wide findings and caveats: With age, beta diversity per million T cells declined roughly linearly, significantly by 40.

There are 14 residues in the CDR3. CDR1 is MDHEN, CDR2 SYDVKM, per germline. The authors ran a second PCR of about 6 to 11 cycles using a sample-barcoded 5' primer and a J-beta primer mix. In TCRdb, the 5' RACE reads were re-called with MiXCR into one record per CDR3 protein. The table has 600,000 to 800,000 distinct CDR3 sequences, under 25% seen once. The sequencing sample was made of blood. This TCR came from a man in his 70s in good health. The V call is TRBV28, the J call TRBJ2-4; D is perhaps TRBD1 or TRBD2 (5 bases each). This CDR3 is CASSFMGVGNIRYF. Here the CDR3 DNA reads TGTGCCAGCAGTTTTATGGGGGTGGGTAACATTCGGTACTTC. Full variable domain (rest looked up from reference TRBV28 and TRBJ2-4): DVKVTQSSRYLVKRTGEKVFLECVQDMDHENMFWYRQDPGLGLRLIYFSYDVKMKEKGDIPEGYSVSREKKERFSLILESASTNQTSMYLCASSFMGVGNIRYFGAGTRLSVL.